The text below deals with one TCR beta chain. What it recognizes is unknown. The sample belongs to a study of OX40 agonist ivuxolimab in advanced cancers. General study findings and limits: The study observed clonal expansion of CD4+ and CD8+ blood T cells by week 6 at 0.1 to 3.0 mg/kg. At 0.1-3.0 mg/kg, partial responders had clonal expansion among the lowest observed. Among the nonresponders, some also had low normalized T-cell clonal expansion.

TCRdb's table, derived via immunoSEQ multiplex PCR, lists solely in-frame clones and lacks some. The sample includes around 17,000 clones, 80% to 95% of them seen just once. This CDR3 is built from 11 residues. Trimming removed 6 bases from V and 5 bases from J, with 5 bases in between. Germline V lookup: CDR1 MDHEN, CDR2 SYDVKM. The chain recombines TRBV28 with TRBJ2-1; no clear D. The sequencing here drew on CD4+ or CD8+ T cells sorted from blood, taken in a trial of the OX40 agonist ivuxolimab. The origin of this receptor is an adult with an advanced solid tumor such as melanoma, head and neck, liver or kidney cancer. The CDR3 nucleotides are TGTGCCAGCAGCAAAGACAATGAGCAGTTCTTC. Translation gives CASSKDNEQFF.